The source of this TCR beta chain is a study of blood T cell repertoires in COVID-19 (dated by TCRdb to the early 2020s). Study-level background: Samples from collaborators originated in the United States, Italy and Spain and spanned both the acute and convalescent phases of COVID-19. Nearly every sample came with metadata listing a de-identified subject ID, COVID-19 status, age in years and sex. The repertoires were released in a freely available public database meant as a resource for research on the immune response to SARS-CoV-2. The material from the prospective study consisted of cDNA or gDNA derived from T cells, B-cell-depleted T cells, or PBMCs. Samples were obtained from the ongoing ImmuneRACE study (first 160 participants) and from over 1,000 subjects provided by 6 global collaborators. Deeply sampled blood TCRbeta repertoires from subjects exposed to, actively infected with, or recovered from COVID-19 were included in the dataset. Where available, HLA class I and class II types were obtained from metadata supplied by the sample provider rather than from assay-based typing. Points the paper makes about the study in general: The quantity of clinical and demographic metadata differed by source and by participant and was supplied without curation.

V is pared back by 3 bases and J by 4 bases, with 12 bases lying between the germline termini. CDR3 length: 14 amino acids, cysteine to phenylalanine. Of the read, only the CDR3 DNA is kept; its 42 bases are in frame from base 1. Per the germline V gene, MNHNS is the CDR1 and SASEGT is the CDR2. Regarding this clone: There is no known antigen for this receptor. Base qualities were left out, and no much larger clone turns up one base away.

TCRbeta CDR3 regions were amplified from genomic DNA by means of the immunoSEQ Assay, a bias-controlled multiplex PCR. The original pipeline was this. The number of nucleated cells in each sample was estimated from the amplification of reference gene primers within the assay. To quantify the absolute abundance of each unique TCRbeta CDR3 rearrangement, sequence reads were collapsed and filtered. Productive Simpson clonality was computed per sample as the square root of Simpson's diversity index over productive rearrangements. TCRdb's version of the immuneACCESS table is confined to in-frame rearrangements and falls short of the full clone set. An unresolved V gene accounts for under half of the shortfall where checked; the remainder is of unknown origin. V and J calls and clone size are copied from that table; D and trimming were computed from the DNA. Within this sample are 100,000 to 150,000 clones, with about 80% of them counted one time only. About 9.9% of the sample is in the top ten clones.

Each collaborating institution followed its own protocols to collect whole blood in K2EDTA tubes. For TCRbeta analysis, collaborators shipped samples in one of three forms: frozen whole blood, isolated PBMCs, or DNA extracted from either of those sample types. Sequenced input: peripheral blood. The rearranged chain carries TRBV6-1 and TRBJ1-2; D gene: possibly TRBD1, on 5 matching bases. The receptor was isolated from a man aged 35 to 55 with active or convalescent COVID-19. The base sequence is TGTGCCAGCAGTGAGGGGGGACTGAGCTATGGCTACACCTTC. This codes for CASSEGGLSYGYTF.